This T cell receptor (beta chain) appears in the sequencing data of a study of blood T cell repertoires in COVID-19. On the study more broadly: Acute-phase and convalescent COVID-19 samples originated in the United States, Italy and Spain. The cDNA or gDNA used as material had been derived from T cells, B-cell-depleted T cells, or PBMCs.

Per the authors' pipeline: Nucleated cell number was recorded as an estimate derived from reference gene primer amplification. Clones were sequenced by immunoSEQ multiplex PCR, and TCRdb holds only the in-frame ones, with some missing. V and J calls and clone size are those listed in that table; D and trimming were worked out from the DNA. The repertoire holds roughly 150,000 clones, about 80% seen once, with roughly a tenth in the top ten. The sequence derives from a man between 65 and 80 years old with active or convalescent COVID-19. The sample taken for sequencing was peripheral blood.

CDR3 protein: CASSLDSPGEGYGYTF. The CDR3, as DNA: TGTGCCAGCAGCTTAGATTCCCCAGGGGAGGGGTATGGCTACACCTTC. J is TRBJ1-2 and V is TRBV7-2; D might be TRBD1 (6 bases). This CDR3 comprises 16 residues. CDR1 and CDR2 (germline): SGHTA, FQGNSA. The V and J ends lost 1 base and 5 bases respectively, with 17 bases between them.